The clone carrying this TCR beta chain was observed a few times. Its target is unknown. The authors reverse transcribed all of the isolated RNA, so sequencing captured expressed TCRB transcripts. The protocol was immunoSEQ multiplex PCR, while the TCRdb copy is restricted to in-frame clones and leaves out a portion. Of approximately 270,000 clones in the sample, over 11% were seen once. V lost 0 bases, J lost 7 bases, and 15 bases lay in between. Looked up from germline, CDR1 is LGHNA and CDR2 is YNFKEQ. The CDR3 has 15 residues. This sample is drawn from a study of beta chain features in type 1 diabetes. Study at large: The examined sorted cells totaled around 100,000,000 across samples. General study points: Equally in patients and controls, shorter templates might have been favored by PCR. Whether TCRB rearrangement is influenced by HLA type was left unresolved in this analysis. Shorter TCRB CDR3s, moderately but significantly so, were found in Type 1 diabetes patients in all four CD4+ subsets.

Without exception, sorted populations had purity beyond 95%. Sequences were obtained from naive CD4+ T cells from blood. This chain connects TRBV4-2 to TRBJ2-5, with a weak D call TRBD1 (5 bases). The sequence derives from a man aged 30 to 45 with type 1 diabetes. CDR3 protein: CASSQDARVVRTQYF. The CDR3 DNA is TGTGCCAGCAGCCAAGATGCCAGGGTAGTGAGGACCCAGTACTTC.